This TCR beta chain was identified in a study of OX40 agonist ivuxolimab in advanced cancers. Across the study: Prior anti-PD-1, anti-PD-L1 or anti-CTLA-4 therapy did not bar entry, and roughly 40% had some.

Only in-frame clones appear in the TCRdb table, and some are missing; sequencing was by immunoSEQ multiplex PCR. The profile covers about 70,000 clones, with around 88% appearing a single time and 2.5% to 3% taken by the ten largest. This clone was found once. Trimming pared 0 bases from V and 3 bases from J, leaving 8 bases between. The germline V gene has CDR1 MNHNY and CDR2 SVGAGI (reference sequence). This CDR3 is 15 amino acids long. Source: CD4+ or CD8+ T cells sorted from blood, taken in a trial of the OX40 agonist ivuxolimab. This sequence was found in an adult with an advanced solid tumor such as melanoma, head and neck, liver or kidney cancer. The chain recombines TRBV6-6 with TRBJ2-2; weak D call: TRBD2 (6 bases). The CDR3 region is CASSYSWRDTGELFF. The CDR3 nucleotides read TGTGCCAGCAGTTACTCGTGGAGGGACACCGGGGAGCTGTTTTTT.